The present T cell receptor (beta chain) was sequenced within a study of cytomegalovirus exposure and HLA in healthy donors. CDR3 size: 11 residues. Trimming shortened V by 6 bases and J by 4 bases, and 7 bases separated the two germline ends. Germline V gene sequence: CDR1 DFQATT, CDR2 SNEGSKA (reference sequence). The study ran its PCR with 60 Vbeta and 13 Jbeta primers. Sequencing used immunoSEQ multiplex PCR; TCRdb keeps in-frame clones, though not all of them. The table includes around 130,000 clones, approximately 84% detected once. Input material: PBMCs. J is TRBJ2-1 and V is TRBV20-1; a possible D gene is TRBD2 (5 bases). The source is a boy between 2 and 15 years old in good health and CMV-seronegative. Here the CDR3 reads CSASGYNEQFF. The CDR3, as DNA: TGCAGTGCAAGCGGATACAATGAGCAGTTCTTC.